The rows below give T cell receptor beta chains drawn from one sample of a study of shared clonotypes between healthy human individuals. Assay used: immunoSEQ multiplex PCR; TCRdb lists only in-frame clones, some missing. The sample holds about 1.4 million clones; roughly 96% are singletons and the top ten take over 1%. The sample consisted of naive CD4+ T cells sorted from blood. The receptors shown here come from a man under 40 in good health. Both conserved end residues are part of each CDR3. D genes are given only for firm matches. Not every row has a clone size; where given, it reads once, few, many or a size class.

V gene: TRBV27; D gene: TRBD2; J gene: TRBJ2-1; clone size: NA; CDR3 protein: CASTPLAGTYNEQFF; CDR3 DNA: TGTGCCAGCACACCACTAGCGGGTACCTACAATGAGCAGTTCTTC
V gene: TRBV5-1; D gene: NA; J gene: TRBJ2-5; clone size: NA; CDR3 protein: CASRAGGTYQETQYF; CDR3 DNA: TGCGCCAGCAGGGCGGGCGGGACCTATCAAGAGACCCAGTACTTC
V gene: TRBV11-2; D gene: NA; J gene: TRBJ1-5; clone size: NA; CDR3 protein: CASSEEIQGLDHQPQHF; CDR3 DNA: TGTGCCAGCAGCGAAGAGATACAGGGTTTGGATCATCAGCCCCAGCATTTT
V gene: TRBV19; D gene: NA; J gene: TRBJ2-1; clone size: NA; CDR3 protein: CASSTGLSEQFF; CDR3 DNA: TGTGCCAGTAGTACGGGGCTTAGCGAGCAGTTCTTC
V gene: TRBV9; D gene: NA; J gene: TRBJ2-1; clone size: NA; CDR3 protein: CASSVEGLQYNEQFF; CDR3 DNA: TGTGCCAGCAGCGTCGAGGGCCTCCAGTACAATGAGCAGTTCTTC
V gene: TRBV30; D gene: NA; J gene: TRBJ2-7; clone size: NA; CDR3 protein: CAWSVLHEQYF; CDR3 DNA: TGTGCCTGGAGTGTACTACACGAGCAGTACTTC
V gene: TRBV29-1; D gene: NA; J gene: TRBJ2-7; clone size: NA; CDR3 protein: CSVEDYEGGEQYF; CDR3 DNA: TGCAGCGTTGAAGATTATGAAGGGGGCGAGCAGTACTTC
V gene: TRBV6-6; D gene: NA; J gene: TRBJ2-5; clone size: once; CDR3 protein: CASSVEVETQYF; CDR3 DNA: TGTGCCAGCAGTGTTGAGGTAGAGACCCAGTACTTC
V gene: TRBV28; D gene: NA; J gene: TRBJ2-1; clone size: once; CDR3 protein: CASSSRNEQFF; CDR3 DNA: TGTGCCAGCAGTAGTCGCAATGAGCAGTTCTTC
V gene: TRBV18; D gene: NA; J gene: TRBJ2-6; clone size: NA; CDR3 protein: CASSPGPTSSGANVLTF; CDR3 DNA: TGTGCCAGCTCACCGGGACCCACGAGCTCTGGGGCCAACGTCCTGACTTTC
V gene: TRBV6-5; D gene: TRBD2; J gene: TRBJ2-7; clone size: NA; CDR3 protein: CASSYSAGATYEQYF; CDR3 DNA: TGTGCCAGCAGTTACTCAGCGGGAGCGACCTACGAGCAGTACTTC
V gene: TRBV10-1; D gene: NA; J gene: TRBJ2-1; clone size: NA; CDR3 protein: CASSESGGAYNEQFF; CDR3 DNA: TGCGCCAGCAGTGAGTCGGGGGGGGCTTACAATGAGCAGTTCTTC
V gene: TRBV7-9; D gene: TRBD1; J gene: TRBJ1-2; clone size: NA; CDR3 protein: CASSPWDRDYGYTF; CDR3 DNA: TGTGCCAGCAGCCCATGGGACAGGGACTATGGCTACACCTTC
V gene: TRBV9; D gene: TRBD1; J gene: TRBJ1-1; clone size: NA; CDR3 protein: CASSVGQSNTEAFF; CDR3 DNA: TGTGCCAGCAGCGTGGGACAGTCAAACACTGAAGCTTTCTTT
V gene: TRBV5-1; D gene: NA; J gene: TRBJ1-4; clone size: once; CDR3 protein: CASSLVPNEKLFF; CDR3 DNA: TGCGCCAGCAGCTTGGTACCTAATGAAAAACTGTTTTTT
V gene: TRBV29-1; D gene: NA; J gene: TRBJ2-1; clone size: NA; CDR3 protein: CSAAPAGTYSNEQFF; CDR3 DNA: TGCAGCGCCGCCCCGGCGGGCACTTATAGCAATGAGCAGTTCTTC
V gene: TRBV18; D gene: NA; J gene: TRBJ1-1; clone size: NA; CDR3 protein: CASSPLSNTEAFF; CDR3 DNA: TGTGCCAGCTCACCGCTTTCTAACACTGAAGCTTTCTTT